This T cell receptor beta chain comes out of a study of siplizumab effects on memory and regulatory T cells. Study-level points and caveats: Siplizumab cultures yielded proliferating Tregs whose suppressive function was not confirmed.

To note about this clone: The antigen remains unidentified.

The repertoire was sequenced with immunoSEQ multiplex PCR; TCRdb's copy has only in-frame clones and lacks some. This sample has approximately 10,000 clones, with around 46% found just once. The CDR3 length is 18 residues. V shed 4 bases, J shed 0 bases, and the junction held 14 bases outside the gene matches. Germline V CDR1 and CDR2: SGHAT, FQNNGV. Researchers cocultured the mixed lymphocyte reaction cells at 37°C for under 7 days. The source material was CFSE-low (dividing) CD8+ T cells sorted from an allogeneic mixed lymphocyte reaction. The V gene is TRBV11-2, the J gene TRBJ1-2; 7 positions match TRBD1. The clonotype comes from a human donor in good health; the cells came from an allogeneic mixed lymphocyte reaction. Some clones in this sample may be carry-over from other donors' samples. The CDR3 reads CASSSIILTGTANYGYTF. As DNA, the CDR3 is TGTGCCAGCAGCTCCATCATTCTAACCGGGACAGCTAACTATGGCTACACCTTC.